This passage covers 15 T cell receptor beta chains from one sample sequenced in a study of response to subunit inactivated influenza vaccine. TCRdb independently ran MiXCR on the RT-PCR reads; one entry per CDR3 protein. The data contain about 620,000 distinct CDR3 sequences, around 11% of them singletons. The sample here was PBMCs from blood, taken on the day of vaccination. Every receptor here comes from a man in his fifties or sixties who received an inactivated influenza vaccine.

This clonotype came up a few times. The chain recombines TRBV7-9 with TRBJ2-3, with unresolved D. Trimming shortened V by 5 bases and J by 7 bases, and 10 bases separated the two germline ends. The CDR3 loop spans 12 amino acids. Germline CDR1 is SEHNR and CDR2 is FQNEAQ (reference sequence). CDR3 nucleotides: TGTGCCAGCAGCCCGTCGGCGCATACGCAGTATTTT. Amino acid sequence: CASSPSAHTQYF.

At least ten counts were recorded for this clonotype. The chain recombines TRBV4-2 with TRBJ2-3; D not certain. CDR1 LGHNA and CDR2 YNFKEQ come from the germline V gene. This CDR3 is built from 15 residues. Trimming left V 0 bases short and J 4 bases short, with 11 bases between. The CDR3 bases are TGTGCCAGCAGCCAAGAGGCGGTCCCGGCAGATACGCAGTATTTT. Residues: CASSQEAVPADTQYF.

The sample holds a few counts of this clonotype. The genes are TRBV6-5 and TRBJ2-5; D call uncertain. The CDR3 contains 13 residues. The ends were cut back, 2 bases at V and 7 bases at J, with 11 bases in the middle. CDR1 and CDR2 from the germline V gene are MNHEY and SVGAGI. The CDR3 sequence is CASSYGFSGTQYF. CDR3 DNA sequence: TGTGCCAGCAGTTACGGATTTAGTGGGACCCAGTACTTC.

The V and J genes are TRBV15 and TRBJ2-1, with TRBD2 matching over 10 bases. The V segment lost 5 bases and the J segment 8 bases; nucleotides outside the gene matches: 9. Germline-derived CDR1 and CDR2 are LNHNV and YYDKDF (reference sequence). The CDR3 extends over 15 amino acids. The CDR3 nucleotides read TGTGCCACCAGCTACCGGGGACTAGCGCCAGATGAGCAGTTCTTC. This gives the protein CATSYRGLAPDEQFF.

This clonotype was counted only a few times. The CDR3 loop is CSARDVILALKQFF. The DNA for the CDR3 is TGCAGTGCTAGAGACGTTATACTAGCGCTTAAGCAGTTCTTC. The chain has TRBV20-1 and TRBJ2-1; 7 bases agree with TRBD2. V shed 0 bases, J shed 11 bases, and the junction held 10 bases outside the gene matches. CDR3 length: 14 residues. From germline, CDR1 is DFQATT and CDR2 SNEGSKA (reference sequence).

This clonotype was seen repeatedly, ten times or more. The chain joins TRBV4-3 to TRBJ2-7, with TRBD1 matching over 8 bases. With V trimmed by 0 bases and J by 5 bases, 6 bases remained unmatched. Germline CDR1 is LGHNA and CDR2 is YSLEER. CDR3 length equals 15 residues. CDR3 in amino acids: CASSQELDRVHEQYF. DNA for the CDR3: TGCGCCAGCAGCCAAGAATTGGACAGGGTCCACGAGCAGTACTTC.

This clonotype was counted many times. The V gene is TRBV7-9, the J gene TRBJ2-7; 8 positions match TRBD2. CDR1 is SEHNR, CDR2 FQNEAQ, per germline (reference sequence). The CDR3 loop spans 15 amino acids. Trimming removed 4 bases from V and 4 bases from J; junction bases left unmatched: 9. In DNA, the CDR3 is TGTGCCAGCAGCTCCGCGGGGGGAATGGTTTACGAGCAGTACTTC. It encodes CASSSAGGMVYEQYF.

The chain carries TRBV12-3 or TRBV12-4 and TRBJ2-1, with D perhaps TRBD2 (5 bases). Trimming removed 6 bases at V and 7 bases at J, with 19 bases between. This CDR3 is built from 15 residues. In nucleotides, the CDR3 is TGTGCCAGCAGCCATTTGCGTCCCCCGGGGAATGAGCAGTTCTTC. Translated, it gives CASSHLRPPGNEQFF.

This clonotype has just a few counts. This chain joins TRBV28 and TRBJ2-7, with 7 bases that match TRBD1. Per germline, CDR1 MDHEN and CDR2 SYDVKM. This CDR3 is built from 12 residues. Trimming at V came to 6 bases and at J to 4 bases, leaving 3 bases not matched to a gene. The CDR3 is CASRLRGYEQYF. In DNA form, the CDR3 reads TGTGCCAGCAGGCTCAGGGGGTACGAGCAGTACTTC. Full variable domain (rest looked up from reference TRBV28 and TRBJ2-7): DVKVTQSSRYLVKRTGEKVFLECVQDMDHENMFWYRQDPGLGLRLIYFSYDVKMKEKGDIPEGYSVSREKKERFSLILESASTNQTSMYLCASRLRGYEQYFGPGTRLTVT.

V gene TRBV11-1 combines with J gene TRBJ2-3; 9 bases agree with TRBD2. Trimming cost V 8 bases and J 3 bases; bases outside gene matches: 12. The germline CDR1 and CDR2 sequences are SGHAT and FQDESV (reference sequence). The CDR3 loop spans 16 amino acids. CDR3 in amino acids: CASRGGGAVGTDTQYF. The CDR3 DNA sequence: TGTGCCAGCCGCGGCGGGGGGGCTGTTGGAACAGATACGCAGTATTTT.

This clonotype was seen a few times. The CDR3 spells CASSAFGQSLYNEQFF. CDR3 DNA: TGTGCCAGCAGCGCCTTCGGACAGTCACTATACAATGAGCAGTTCTTC. The chain joins TRBV9 to TRBJ2-1; the D gene is possibly TRBD1 (6 bases). CDR1 is SGDLS and CDR2 is YYNGEE in the germline V gene. The CDR3 sequence is 16 residues long. Trimming stripped 3 bases from V and 4 bases from J, with 17 bases between.

This chain connects TRBV12-3 or TRBV12-4 to TRBJ2-3; D is unresolved. This CDR3 is 16 amino acids long. Between the trimmed V and J ends, which lost 10 bases and 4 bases, there was a span of 24 bases. CDR3 bases: TGTGCCACCGGGCCCCTTACGCGCCTTTGGGCAGATACGCAGTATTTT. This gives the protein CATGPLTRLWADTQYF.

This clonotype was seen only a few times. The chain recombines TRBV5-5 with TRBJ2-1, with a possible D match to TRBD2 (5 bases). Germline CDR1 reads SGHKS; CDR2 reads YYEKEE (reference sequence). Trimming pared 0 bases from V and 0 bases from J, leaving 10 bases between. The CDR3 is 16 amino acids. The CDR3 DNA is TGTGCCAGCAGCTTGGCCGTGGGGAGCTCCTACAATGAGCAGTTCTTC. Its protein product is CASSLAVGSSYNEQFF.

The rearrangement links TRBV4-2 to TRBJ2-7; tentatively, D is TRBD2 (5 bases). Germline lookup yields CDR1 LGHNA and CDR2 YNFKEQ. The CDR3 loop spans 14 amino acids. The V end lost 0 bases, the J end lost 4 bases, and 10 bases lay between the germline ends. The chain's CDR3 is CASSQEGSLYEQYF. Written as DNA, the CDR3 is TGTGCCAGCAGCCAAGAAGGGAGTTTGTACGAGCAGTACTTC.

The table lists this clonotype with a few counts. The J gene is TRBJ2-5, the V gene TRBV4-1; 9 bases are shared with TRBD2. Germline lookup yields CDR1 MGHRA and CDR2 YSYEKL. There are 17 residues in the CDR3. The V and J ends lost 0 bases and 5 bases, in that order; junction bases with no gene match: 10. Written as DNA, the CDR3 is TGCGCCAGCAGCCAAGATAGGCTAGCGGGGTCGGGGGAGACCCAGTACTTC. Protein sequence: CASSQDRLAGSGETQYF.